This entry lists 26 T cell receptor beta chains sequenced from one sample in a study of shared clonotypes between healthy human individuals. Using immunoSEQ multiplex PCR, the repertoire was profiled, and TCRdb retains in-frame clones only, with some absent. The sample lists over 850,000 clones, 70% to 80% occurring once. The sample was memory CD4+ T cells from PBMCs. Subset here: CD45RA-negative fraction. These receptors were collected from a man aged 18 to 30 in good health. Some clones in this sample may be carry-over from other donors' samples.

This sequence joins TRBV2 and TRBJ1-5; D not resolved. V dropped 5 bases and J dropped 9 bases, with 14 bases sitting between them. Germline V lookup: CDR1 SNHLY, CDR2 FYNNEI. This CDR3 contains 13 residues. In DNA, the CDR3 is TGTGCCAGCAGTCCATTCCCATGGGCGCCCCAGCATTTT. Protein sequence: CASSPFPWAPQHF.

This chain connects TRBV29-1 to TRBJ2-7; possible D gene TRBD1, 6 bases. Germline V gene lookup returns CDR1 SQVTM and CDR2 ANQGSEA. This CDR3 has 14 amino acids. Trimming removed 6 bases from V and 6 bases from J, with 21 bases in between. The CDR3 loop is CSVAGVVSLREQYF. The CDR3, as DNA: TGCAGCGTCGCAGGGGTTGTCTCACTACGCGAGCAGTACTTC.

This rearrangement joins TRBV4-2 to TRBJ2-3; TRBD2 aligns across 10 bases. Germline trimming cut 3 bases from V and 2 bases from J; bases unmatched to any gene: 8. The CDR3 spans 17 residues. CDR1 and CDR2 from the germline V gene are LGHNA and YNFKEQ. The CDR3, as DNA: TGTGCCAGCAGCCAGGGGCCTAGCGGGAGCCTCACAGATACGCAGTATTTT. This gives the protein CASSQGPSGSLTDTQYF.

The gene calls are TRBV2 and TRBJ2-1; tentatively, D is TRBD2 (5 bases). This CDR3 region has 14 residues. CDR1 is SNHLY and CDR2 is FYNNEI in the germline V gene. V lost 11 bases and J lost 0, with 14 bases in between. The CDR3 loop reads CAGSGGSSYNEQFF. CDR3 sequence (DNA): TGTGCCGGCTCGGGTGGGAGCTCCTACAATGAGCAGTTCTTC.

This chain joins TRBV4-1 and TRBJ1-1, with no clear D. V was shortened by 4 bases and J by 1 base, with 13 bases between the two germline ends. Germline V gives CDR1 MGHRA, CDR2 YSYEKL. This CDR3 is built from 15 residues. The chain's CDR3 is CASSPERVGNTEAFF. As DNA, the CDR3 is TGCGCCAGCAGCCCCGAAAGGGTGGGGAACACTGAAGCTTTCTTT.

The chain joins TRBV11-3 to TRBJ2-4, with unresolved D. Germline V lookup: CDR1 SGHNT, CDR2 YENEEA. V shed 5 bases and J shed 1 base, with 9 bases lying between them. CDR3 length equals 14 residues. CDR3 amino acids: CASSPGGAKNIQYF. The CDR3 bases are TGTGCCAGCAGCCCTGGTGGTGCCAAAAACATTCAGTACTTC.

V and J are TRBV6-5 and TRBJ2-7; 7 positions agree with TRBD2. V was clipped by 7 bases and J by 3 bases; unmatched bases: 6. This CDR3 contains 13 residues. The germline V gene encodes CDR1 MNHEY and CDR2 SVGAGI. The CDR3, as DNA: TGTGCCAGCAAAGGGGCGGGAGACTACGAGCAGTACTTC. The encoded protein is CASKGAGDYEQYF.

The count of this clone is one. This sequence joins TRBV5-1 and TRBJ1-2, with D tentatively TRBD1 (5 bases). V gave up 4 bases and J gave up 8 bases, with 12 bases separating them. CDR3 length equals 12 residues. The germline CDR1 and CDR2 sequences are SGHRS and YFSETQ. The CDR3 region is CASSPGLGGYTF. DNA for the CDR3: TGCGCCAGCAGCCCGGGGCTAGGAGGCTACACCTTC.

The CDR3 spells CASSSARGSYNEQFF. The CDR3 nucleotides are TGTGCCAGTAGTTCAGCTAGGGGCTCCTACAATGAGCAGTTCTTC. The J gene is TRBJ2-1, the V gene TRBV19, with D perhaps matching TRBD1 (5 bases). The V gene lost 5 bases and the J gene lost 0 bases, with 11 bases spanning the gap. Germline CDR1 reads LNHDA; CDR2 reads SQIVND (reference sequence). CDR3 length: 15 residues. Variable domain in full (rest from reference TRBV19 and TRBJ2-1): DGGITQSPKYLFRKEGQNVTLSCEQNLNHDAMYWYRQDPGQGLRLIYYSQIVNDFQKGDIAEGYSVSREKKESFPLTVTSAQKNPTAFYLCASSSARGSYNEQFFGPGTRLTVL.

As for this clone: The identical CDR3 is also encoded by other nucleotide sequences in the sample. Here the CDR3 DNA reads TGTGCCAGCAGTGAACAGGGCCGAGATCAGCCCCAGCATTTT. The encoded protein is CASSEQGRDQPQHF. The chain carries TRBV6-1 and TRBJ1-5; possibly TRBD1 for D (5 bases). CDR3 size: 14 residues. Trimming shortened V by 2 bases and J by 5 bases, and 10 bases separated the two germline ends. Germline CDR1 reads MNHNS; CDR2 reads SASEGT.

The gene calls are TRBV6-6 and TRBJ2-7; 11 bases are shared with TRBD1. V gave up 8 bases and J gave up 3 bases; unmatched junction bases: 0. The CDR3 has 12 residues. Looked up from germline, CDR1 is MNHNY and CDR2 is SVGAGI (reference sequence). CDR3 sequence: CASGTGGYEQYF. In DNA, the CDR3 is TGTGCCAGCGGGACAGGGGGCTACGAGCAGTACTTC.

The J gene is TRBJ1-2, the V gene TRBV4-1; D ambiguous. Germline V lookup: CDR1 MGHRA, CDR2 YSYEKL. V shed 3 bases and J shed 4 bases, with 9 bases lying between them. The CDR3 loop spans 13 amino acids. CDR3 protein: CASSQGKSYGYTF. As DNA, the CDR3 is TGCGCCAGCAGCCAGGGGAAGTCCTATGGCTACACCTTC.

The chain joins TRBV2 to TRBJ1-4, with 12 positions matching TRBD1. From germline, CDR1 is SNHLY and CDR2 FYNNEI. J gave up 11 bases and V 7 bases, and 14 bases lay outside the gene matches. The CDR3 runs to 16 residues. For the CDR3, the DNA is TGTGCCAGCAATGAGCCGGGACAGGGGGCGAGGCAGAAACTGTTTTTT. This encodes CASNEPGQGARQKLFF.

The chain couples TRBV29-1 to TRBJ2-5; tentative D call: TRBD1 (5 bases). This CDR3 has 13 residues. The V and J ends lost 3 bases and 5 bases respectively, with 13 bases between them. Germline V gives CDR1 SQVTM, CDR2 ANQGSEA. The CDR3 DNA reads TGCAGCGTTGACTTACCAGGGTTGGAGACCCAGTACTTC. It is translated as CSVDLPGLETQYF.

Only a few counts were recorded for this clone. CDR3 bases: TGTGCCAGCAGCCAGAGCAGGGGGAACACTGAAGCTTTCTTT. Protein product: CASSQSRGNTEAFF. This sequence joins TRBV4-2 and TRBJ1-1, with a possible D match to TRBD1 (6 bases). This CDR3 spans 14 amino acids. In germline, CDR1 is LGHNA, CDR2 YNFKEQ. Deletions cut 3 bases from V and 1 base from J, with 9 bases between.

CDR3 loop: CASSKRTGGFADTQYF. The CDR3 DNA reads as TGTGCCAGCAGCAAGAGGACAGGGGGCTTCGCAGATACGCAGTATTTT. The V call is TRBV9, the J call TRBJ2-3, with 11 bases identical to TRBD1. The CDR3 contains 16 residues. From germline, CDR1 is SGDLS and CDR2 YYNGEE. After removal of 4 bases from V and 4 bases from J, the junction contained 8 bases not matched to a gene.

This chain connects TRBV7-3 to TRBJ2-3, with TRBD1 matching over 7 bases. The CDR3 spans 14 residues. Trimming at V came to 3 bases and at J to 3 bases, leaving 3 bases not matched to a gene. Germline V gives CDR1 SGHTA, CDR2 FQGTGA. The CDR3 region has the DNA TGTGCCAGCAGCTTGCAGACAGGGACAGATACGCAGTATTTT. It codes for CASSLQTGTDTQYF.

The rearrangement joins TRBV30 to TRBJ2-3; D remains unclear. Trimming removed 3 bases from V and 2 bases from J, with 6 bases in between. The CDR3 runs 12 residues. CDR1 and CDR2 from the germline V gene are GTSNPN and SVGIG (reference sequence). CDR3 sequence: CAWRELTDTQYF. The CDR3 DNA is TGTGCCTGGAGGGAACTCACAGATACGCAGTATTTT.

This clone was counted a few times. The gene calls are TRBV4-3 and TRBJ2-2; D gene ambiguous. V shed 0 bases and J shed 7 bases, with 15 bases lying between them. The CDR3 is 16 residues long. Germline loops: CDR1 LGHNA, CDR2 YSLEER. This CDR3 reads CASSQDSSRDYGELFF. DNA for the CDR3: TGCGCCAGCAGCCAAGATTCCTCAAGGGATTACGGGGAGCTGTTTTTT.

This clone was observed at least ten times. V and J are TRBV5-1 and TRBJ1-4, with D possibly being TRBD1 (5 bases). CDR1 is SGHRS and CDR2 is YFSETQ in the germline V gene. The V end was cut by 4 bases, the J end by 5 bases, with 15 bases between. This CDR3 is built from 15 residues. The CDR3 DNA reads as TGCGCCAGCAGCCGCCTTGGAGGGGAGAATGAAAAACTGTTTTTT. Translating it yields CASSRLGGENEKLFF.

The gene calls are TRBV11-1 and TRBJ2-2; D ambiguous. CDR1 SGHAT and CDR2 FQDESV come from the germline V gene (reference sequence). The CDR3 runs 15 residues. Trimming cost V 1 base and J 1 base, with 7 bases left between them. The CDR3 nucleotides read TGTGCCAGCAGCTTAGATCGCGTGAACACCGGGGAGCTGTTTTTT. This sequence encodes CASSLDRVNTGELFF.

The CDR3 DNA reads TGTGCCAGCACCTTGGGGGCCTCTAGCACAGATACGCAGTATTTT. Translated, it gives CASTLGASSTDTQYF. The genes are TRBV7-3 and TRBJ2-3; possible D gene TRBD1, 6 bases. V was pared by 7 bases and J by 0 bases, with 14 bases between. The CDR3 extends over 15 amino acids. Germline V CDR1 and CDR2: SGHTA, FQGTGA.

In its sample, this clone was seen once. Different DNA sequences within this sample yield the same CDR3. This chain connects TRBV5-1 to TRBJ1-4; no clear D. The V end lost 2 bases, the J end lost 3 bases, and 5 bases lay between the germline ends. The germline V gene encodes CDR1 SGHRS and CDR2 YFSETQ. The CDR3 is 13 amino acids. In DNA form, the CDR3 reads TGCGCCAGCAGCTTTTCCCCTAATGAAAAACTGTTTTTT. Translation: CASSFSPNEKLFF.

Details on this clone: It differs at one base from a far larger clone, so likely a read error. This sequence joins TRBV7-9 and TRBJ2-7; TRBD1 matches at 8 bases. This CDR3 contains 19 residues. Germline loops: CDR1 SEHNR, CDR2 FQNEAQ (reference sequence). V trimming: 0 bases; J trimming: 1 base; junction bases outside the gene matches: 14. The CDR3 protein is CASSLAVRTGGLRSYEQYF. CDR3 DNA: TGTGCCAGCAGCTTAGCGGTGAGAACAGGGGGACTGAGGTCCTACGAGCAGTACTTC.

The chain is built from TRBV4-3 and TRBJ2-7, with 9 bases lining up with TRBD1. This CDR3 is built from 14 residues. Germline V gives CDR1 LGHNA, CDR2 YSLEER. The V and J ends lost 3 bases and 3 bases, in that order; junction bases with no gene match: 3. The CDR3 bases are TGCGCCAGCAGCCATAGGACAGGGGACTACGAGCAGTACTTC. Translated, it gives CASSHRTGDYEQYF.

The genes are TRBV15 and TRBJ2-7; D perhaps matches TRBD2 (6 bases). Germline lookup yields CDR1 LNHNV and CDR2 YYDKDF (reference sequence). The CDR3 covers 14 residues. Trimming shortened V by 5 bases and J by 1 base, and 12 bases separated the two germline ends. The CDR3: CATSVRDSSYEQYF. The CDR3 DNA follows: TGTGCCACCAGCGTCCGGGACTCTTCCTACGAGCAGTACTTC.